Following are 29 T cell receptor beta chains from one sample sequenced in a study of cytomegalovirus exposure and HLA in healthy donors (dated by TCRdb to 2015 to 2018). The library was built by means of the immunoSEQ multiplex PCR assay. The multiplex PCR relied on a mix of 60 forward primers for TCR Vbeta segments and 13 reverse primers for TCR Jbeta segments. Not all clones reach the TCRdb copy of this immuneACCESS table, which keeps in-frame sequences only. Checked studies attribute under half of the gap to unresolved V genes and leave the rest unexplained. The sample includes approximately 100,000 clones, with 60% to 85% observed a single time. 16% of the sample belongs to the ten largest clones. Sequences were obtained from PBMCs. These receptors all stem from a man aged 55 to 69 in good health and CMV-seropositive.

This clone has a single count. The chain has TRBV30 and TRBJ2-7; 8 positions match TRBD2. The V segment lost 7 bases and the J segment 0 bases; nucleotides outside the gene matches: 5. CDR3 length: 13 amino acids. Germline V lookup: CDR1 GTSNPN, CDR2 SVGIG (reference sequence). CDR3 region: CAFSGESSYEQYF. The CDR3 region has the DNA TGTGCCTTTAGCGGGGAGAGCTCCTACGAGCAGTACTTC.

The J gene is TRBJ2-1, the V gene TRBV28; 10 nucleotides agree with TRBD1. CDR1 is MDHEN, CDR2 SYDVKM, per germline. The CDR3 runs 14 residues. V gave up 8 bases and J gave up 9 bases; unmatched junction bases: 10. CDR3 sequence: CASYTGTGVVEQFF. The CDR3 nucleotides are TGTGCCAGCTATACCGGGACAGGGGTTGTTGAGCAGTTCTTC.

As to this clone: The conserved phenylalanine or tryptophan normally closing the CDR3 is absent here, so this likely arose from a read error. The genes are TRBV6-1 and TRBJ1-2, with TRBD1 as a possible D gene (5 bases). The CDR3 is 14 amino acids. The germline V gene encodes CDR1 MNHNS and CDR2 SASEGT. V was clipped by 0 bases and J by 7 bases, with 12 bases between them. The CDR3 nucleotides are TGTGCCAGCAGTGAAGCGGGGGGGACTCCTGGCTACACCCTC. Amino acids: CASSEAGGTPGYTL.

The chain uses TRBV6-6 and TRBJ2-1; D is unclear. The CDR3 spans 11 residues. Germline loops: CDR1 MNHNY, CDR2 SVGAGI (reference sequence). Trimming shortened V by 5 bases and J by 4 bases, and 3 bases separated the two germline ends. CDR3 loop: CASSPYNEQFF. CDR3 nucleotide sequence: TGTGCCAGCAGTCCGTACAATGAGCAGTTCTTC.

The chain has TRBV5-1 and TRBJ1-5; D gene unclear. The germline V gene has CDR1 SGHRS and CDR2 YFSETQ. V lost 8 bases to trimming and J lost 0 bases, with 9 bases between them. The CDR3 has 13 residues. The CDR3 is CARAPYSNQPQHF. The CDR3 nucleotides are TGCGCCAGGGCCCCGTATAGCAATCAGCCCCAGCATTTT.

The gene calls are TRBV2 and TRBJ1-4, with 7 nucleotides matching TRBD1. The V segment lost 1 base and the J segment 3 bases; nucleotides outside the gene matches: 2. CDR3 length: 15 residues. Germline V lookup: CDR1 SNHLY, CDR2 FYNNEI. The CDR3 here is CASSEEGAANEKLFF. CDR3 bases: TGTGCCAGCAGTGAAGAGGGGGCCGCTAATGAAAAACTGTTTTTT.

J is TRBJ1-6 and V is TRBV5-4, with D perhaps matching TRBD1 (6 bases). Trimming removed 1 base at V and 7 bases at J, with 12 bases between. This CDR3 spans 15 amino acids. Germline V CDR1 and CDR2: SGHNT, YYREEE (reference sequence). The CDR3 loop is CASSLNGQLNSPLHF. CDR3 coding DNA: TGTGCCAGCAGCTTGAACGGACAGCTAAATTCACCCCTCCACTTT. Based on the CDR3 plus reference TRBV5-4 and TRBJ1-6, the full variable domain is ETGVTQSPTHLIKTRGQQVTLRCSSQSGHNTVSWYQQALGQGPQFIFQYYREEENGRGNFPPRFSGLQFPNYSSELNVNALELDDSALYLCASSLNGQLNSPLHFGNGTRLTVT.

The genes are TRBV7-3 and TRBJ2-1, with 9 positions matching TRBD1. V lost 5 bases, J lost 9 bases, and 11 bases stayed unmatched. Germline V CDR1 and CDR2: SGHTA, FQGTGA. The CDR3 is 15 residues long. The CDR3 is CASSLAGTGRAEQFF. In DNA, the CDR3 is TGTGCCAGCAGCCTCGCTGGGACAGGGAGGGCTGAGCAGTTCTTC.

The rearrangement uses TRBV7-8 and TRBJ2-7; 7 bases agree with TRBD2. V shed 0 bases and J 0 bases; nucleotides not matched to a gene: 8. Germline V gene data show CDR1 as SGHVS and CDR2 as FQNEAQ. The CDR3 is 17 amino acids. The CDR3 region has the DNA TGTGCCAGCAGCTTAGCGGCGGCTAGCGGCTACTCCTACGAGCAGTACTTC. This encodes CASSLAAASGYSYEQYF.

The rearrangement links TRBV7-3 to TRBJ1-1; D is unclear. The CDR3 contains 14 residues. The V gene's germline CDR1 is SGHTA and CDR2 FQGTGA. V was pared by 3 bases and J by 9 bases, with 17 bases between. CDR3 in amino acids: CASSLSGGDQKAFF. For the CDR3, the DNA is TGTGCCAGCAGCTTGAGTGGCGGAGACCAAAAAGCTTTCTTT.

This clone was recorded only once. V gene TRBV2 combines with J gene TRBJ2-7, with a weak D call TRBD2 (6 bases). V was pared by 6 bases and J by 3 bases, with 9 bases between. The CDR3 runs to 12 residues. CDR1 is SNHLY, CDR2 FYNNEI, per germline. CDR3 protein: CASSTGSYEQYF. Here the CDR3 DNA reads TGTGCCAGCAGCACCGGGAGCTACGAGCAGTACTTC.

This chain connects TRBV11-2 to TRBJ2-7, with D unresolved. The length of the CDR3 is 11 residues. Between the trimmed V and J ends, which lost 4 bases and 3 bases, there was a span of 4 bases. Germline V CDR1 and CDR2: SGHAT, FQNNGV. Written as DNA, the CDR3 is TGTGCCAGCAGCTCCAGCTACGAGCAGTACTTC. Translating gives CASSSSYEQYF. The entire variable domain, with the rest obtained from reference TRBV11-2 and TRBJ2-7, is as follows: EAGVAQSPRYKIIEKRQSVAFWCNPISGHATLYWYQQILGQGPKLLIQFQNNGVVDDSQLPKDRFSAERLKGVDSTLKIQPAKLEDSAVYLCASSSSYEQYFGPGTRLTVT.

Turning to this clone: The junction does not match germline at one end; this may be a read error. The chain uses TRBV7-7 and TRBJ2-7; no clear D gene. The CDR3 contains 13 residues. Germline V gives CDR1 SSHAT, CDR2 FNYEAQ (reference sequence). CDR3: CASSLSSDREQYF. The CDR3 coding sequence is TGTGCTAGCAGCTTAAGCTCTGATCGCGAGCAGTACTTC.

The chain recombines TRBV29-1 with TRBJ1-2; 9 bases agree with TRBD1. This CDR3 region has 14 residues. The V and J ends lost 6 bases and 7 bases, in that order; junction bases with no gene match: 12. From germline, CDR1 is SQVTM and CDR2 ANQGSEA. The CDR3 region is CSVSPGQGQSGYTF. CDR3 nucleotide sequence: TGCAGCGTCTCACCGGGACAGGGACAGTCTGGCTACACCTTC.

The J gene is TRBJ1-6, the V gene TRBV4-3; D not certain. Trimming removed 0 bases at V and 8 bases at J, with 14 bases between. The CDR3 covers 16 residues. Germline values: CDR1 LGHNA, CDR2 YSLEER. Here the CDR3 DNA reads TGCGCCAGCAGCCAAGAGGCGTCAGGCCTTTATTCACCCCTCCACTTT. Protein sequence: CASSQEASGLYSPLHF.

The CDR3 loop reads CASSPGTLIEQFF. The CDR3 DNA follows: TGCGCCAGCAGCCCAGGGACTTTGATTGAGCAGTTCTTC. J is TRBJ2-7 and V is TRBV5-1; tentative D call: TRBD2 (6 bases). The DNA end is more similar to TRBJ2-1, so the J call may be wrong. The CDR3 has 13 amino acids. Germline CDR1 reads SGHRS; CDR2 reads YFSETQ.

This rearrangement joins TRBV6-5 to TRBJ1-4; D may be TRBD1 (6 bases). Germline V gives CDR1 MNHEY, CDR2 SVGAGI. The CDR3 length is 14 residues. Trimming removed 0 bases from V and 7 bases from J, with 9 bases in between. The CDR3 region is CASSYSGQLEKLFF. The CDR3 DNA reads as TGTGCCAGCAGTTACTCGGGACAACTTGAAAAACTGTTTTTT.

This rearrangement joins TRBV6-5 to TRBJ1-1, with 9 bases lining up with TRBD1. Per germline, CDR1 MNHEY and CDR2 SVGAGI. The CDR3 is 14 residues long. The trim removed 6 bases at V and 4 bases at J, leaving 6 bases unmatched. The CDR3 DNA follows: TGTGCCAGCAGGAGGACAGGGGCGGGCACTGAAGCTTTCTTT. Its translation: CASRRTGAGTEAFF.

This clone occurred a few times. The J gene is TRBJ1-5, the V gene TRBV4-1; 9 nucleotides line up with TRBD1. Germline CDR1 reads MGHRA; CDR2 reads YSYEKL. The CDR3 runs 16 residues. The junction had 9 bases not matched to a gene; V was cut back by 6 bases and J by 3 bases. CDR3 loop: CASSYTTGGPNQPQHF. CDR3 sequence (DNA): TGCGCCAGCAGTTACACGACAGGGGGTCCCAATCAGCCCCAGCATTTT.

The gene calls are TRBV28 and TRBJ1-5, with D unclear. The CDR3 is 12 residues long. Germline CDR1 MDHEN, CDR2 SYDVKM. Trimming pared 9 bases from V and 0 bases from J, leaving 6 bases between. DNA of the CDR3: TGTGCCAGTGCGGATAGCAATCAGCCCCAGCATTTT. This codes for CASADSNQPQHF.

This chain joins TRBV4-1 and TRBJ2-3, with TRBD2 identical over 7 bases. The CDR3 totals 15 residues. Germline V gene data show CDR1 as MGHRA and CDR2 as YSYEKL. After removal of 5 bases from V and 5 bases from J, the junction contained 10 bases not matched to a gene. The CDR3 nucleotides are TGCGCCAGCAGCTGGGTAGCGGGCGGAGAAGATACGCAGTATTTT. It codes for CASSWVAGGEDTQYF.

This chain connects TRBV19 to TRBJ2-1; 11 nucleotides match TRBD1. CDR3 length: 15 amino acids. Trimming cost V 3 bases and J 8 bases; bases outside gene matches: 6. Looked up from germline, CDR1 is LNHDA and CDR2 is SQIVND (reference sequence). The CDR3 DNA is TGTGCCAGTAGTATTAGGACAGGGGGCATCGATGAGCAGTTCTTC. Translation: CASSIRTGGIDEQFF.

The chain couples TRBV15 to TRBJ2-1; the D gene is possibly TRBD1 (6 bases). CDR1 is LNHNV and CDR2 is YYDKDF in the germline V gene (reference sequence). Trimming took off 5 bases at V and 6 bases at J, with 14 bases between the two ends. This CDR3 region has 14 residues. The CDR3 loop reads CATSSGQISNEQFF. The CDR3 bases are TGTGCCACCAGCTCCGGACAGATTTCCAATGAGCAGTTCTTC.

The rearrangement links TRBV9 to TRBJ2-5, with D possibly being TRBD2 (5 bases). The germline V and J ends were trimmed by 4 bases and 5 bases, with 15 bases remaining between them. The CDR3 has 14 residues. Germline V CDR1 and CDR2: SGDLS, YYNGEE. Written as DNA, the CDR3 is TGTGCCAGCAGCAGGGAGAACATGGGGGAGACCCAGTACTTC. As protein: CASSRENMGETQYF.

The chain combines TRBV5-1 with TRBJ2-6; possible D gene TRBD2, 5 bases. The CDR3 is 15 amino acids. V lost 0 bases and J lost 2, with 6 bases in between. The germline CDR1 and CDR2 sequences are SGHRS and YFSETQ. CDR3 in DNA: TGCGCCAGCAGCTTGGAGGAGGCTGGGGCCAACGTCCTGACTTTC. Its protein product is CASSLEEAGANVLTF.

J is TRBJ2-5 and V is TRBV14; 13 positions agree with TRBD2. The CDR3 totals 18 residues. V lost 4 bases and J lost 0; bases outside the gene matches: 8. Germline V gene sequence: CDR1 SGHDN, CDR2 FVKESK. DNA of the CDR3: TGTGCCAGCAGCCCCGGACTAGCGGGGGTGACGTACCAAGAGACCCAGTACTTC. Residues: CASSPGLAGVTYQETQYF.

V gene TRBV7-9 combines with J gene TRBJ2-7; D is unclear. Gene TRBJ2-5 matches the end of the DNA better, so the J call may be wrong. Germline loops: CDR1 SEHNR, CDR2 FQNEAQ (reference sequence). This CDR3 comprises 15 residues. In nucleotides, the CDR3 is TGTGCCAGCAGCTTAGTGGGTCCCCCGGCGGAGACCCAGTACTTC. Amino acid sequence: CASSLVGPPAETQYF.

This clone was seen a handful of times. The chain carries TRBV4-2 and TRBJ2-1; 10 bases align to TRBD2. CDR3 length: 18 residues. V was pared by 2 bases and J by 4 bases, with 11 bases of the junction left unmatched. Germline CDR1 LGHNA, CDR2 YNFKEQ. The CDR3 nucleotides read TGTGCCAGCAGCCAATTCCCTAGTTCTAGCGGGGGTTACAATGAGCAGTTCTTC. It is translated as CASSQFPSSSGGYNEQFF.

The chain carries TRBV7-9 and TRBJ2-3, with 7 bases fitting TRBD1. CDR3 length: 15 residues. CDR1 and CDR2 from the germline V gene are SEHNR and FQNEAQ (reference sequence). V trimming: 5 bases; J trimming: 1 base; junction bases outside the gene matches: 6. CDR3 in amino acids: CASSTRQGGTDTQYF. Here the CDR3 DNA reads TGTGCCAGCAGCACCCGACAGGGAGGCACAGATACGCAGTATTTT.